A selection of T cell receptor beta chains follows, all from one sample in a study of T cell changes during pregnancy in multiple sclerosis. The table came from immunoSEQ multiplex PCR; TCRdb's copy has only in-frame clones and leaves some out. The table records more than 90,000 clones, 92% of them present only once. The input for sequencing was peripheral blood, taken in the first trimester of pregnancy. Receptors were obtained from a female donor with multiple sclerosis, enrolled in a pregnancy study. Both conserved end residues are part of each CDR3. The D gene is left open where the match is weak. A clone size is listed for some rows: how often the clone was seen (once, few, many), or a class if it is expanded.

>TRBJ1-2|NA|TRBV27|NA
TGTGCCAGCAGTTTCCGGGGGGGTGGCTACACCTTC
CASSFRGGGYTF
>TRBJ1-2|NA|TRBV9|NA
TGTGCCAGCAGCGTTGAGTGGGCCGCGGGCTACACCTTC
CASSVEWAAGYTF
>TRBJ2-7|TRBD1|TRBV6-5|NA
TGTGCCAGCAGTCGGGACAGCGGTTCCTACGAGCAGTACTTC
CASSRDSGSYEQYF
>TRBJ2-1|NA|TRBV7-6|NA
TGTGCCAGCAGCTTATCCGCAGACAATGAGCAGTTCTTC
CASSLSADNEQFF
>TRBJ2-7|TRBD2|TRBV27|NA
TGTGCCACCGGGAGGGCTGCTGCCTACGAGCAGTACTTC
CATGRAAAYEQYF
>TRBJ2-1|NA|TRBV27|NA
TGTGCCAGCAGTCTAATGCCAAGCGGGTACAATGAGCAGTTCTTC
CASSLMPSGYNEQFF
>TRBJ1-2|TRBD1|TRBV27|NA
TGTGCCAGCAGCCTCCACCTACCGGGACAGGGTCAAGTGGCTGGCTACACCTTC
CASSLHLPGQGQVAGYTF
>TRBJ2-5|TRBD2|TRBV25-1|NA
TGTGCCAGCAGTAGAACTAGCGGATACCAAGAGACCCAGTACTTC
CASSRTSGYQETQYF
>TRBJ1-1|NA|TRBV7-9|NA
TGTGCCAGCACCCGAGGCGGGACCTCTGAAGCTTTCTTT
CASTRGGTSEAFF
>TRBJ2-3|TRBD2|TRBV6-1|NA
TGTGCCAGCAGTTGGACTAGCTCGGCAGATACGCAGTATTTT
CASSWTSSADTQYF
>TRBJ1-2|TRBD1|TRBV6-1|few
TGTGCCAGCAGACCCTCAGGGGGAACGTATGGCTACACCTTC
CASRPSGGTYGYTF
>TRBJ2-7|NA|TRBV6-1|NA
TGTGCCAGCAGTGTGGCAGGGATCTACGAGCAGTACTTC
CASSVAGIYEQYF
>TRBJ2-7|TRBD2|TRBV9|NA
TGTGCCAGCAGCCTCCAAGGACTAGCGGGGCCGTACGAGCAGTACTTC
CASSLQGLAGPYEQYF
>TRBJ1-5|NA|TRBV19|NA
TGTGCCAGCGCGGGTGCGGTCCCTCAGCCCCAGCATTTT
CASAGAVPQPQHF
>TRBJ2-1|TRBD1|TRBV7-8|NA
TGTGCCAGCAGCTTAGCGGACAGGCTGGTCCACAATGAGCAGTTCTTC
CASSLADRLVHNEQFF
>TRBJ1-2|NA|TRBV13|NA
TGTGCCAGCACCCTATCCGGGGGGAACTATGGCTACACCTTC
CASTLSGGNYGYTF
>TRBJ2-7|NA|TRBV6-1|NA
TGTGCCCTCAGGCGCGCAGACCAGAGCTCCTACGAGCAGTACTTC
CALRRADQSSYEQYF
>TRBJ1-1|TRBD1|TRBV10-3|NA
TGTGCCATCAGCACGAAAGGACAGGGCACTGAAGCTTTCTTT
CAISTKGQGTEAFF
>TRBJ2-5|TRBD1|TRBV5-5|NA
TGTGCCAGCAGTTCCGATCCGGGACAGGGGAGGGAGACCCAGTACTTC
CASSSDPGQGRETQYF
>TRBJ2-7|NA|TRBV11-2|NA
TGTGCCAGCAGCCCGTCGGGGGACGAGCAGTACTTC
CASSPSGDEQYF
>TRBJ2-7|TRBD2|TRBV7-9|NA
TGTGCCAGCAGCTTAGGTGCTAGCGGGAGCTCCTACGAGCAGTACTTC
CASSLGASGSSYEQYF
>TRBJ2-3|TRBD1|TRBV7-2|NA
TGTGCCAGCAGCTTTCCCAGGGGGGATACGCAGTATTTT
CASSFPRGDTQYF
>TRBJ2-2|NA|TRBV20-1|NA
TGCAGTGCTAGAGATAGTGGGGAGCTGTTTTTT
CSARDSGELFF
>TRBJ2-7|NA|TRBV27|NA
TGTGCCAGCAGTTTATCGGCAGGGCCTTCCTACGAGCAGTACTTC
CASSLSAGPSYEQYF
>TRBJ2-1|TRBD2|TRBV18|NA
TGTGCCAGCTCCCGCGGACTAGCGGGAACCTCCTACAATGAGCAGTTCTTC
CASSRGLAGTSYNEQFF
>TRBJ1-1|NA|TRBV19|once
TGTGCCAGTAGTATTCAGGGTGGCACTGAAGCTTTCTTT
CASSIQGGTEAFF
>TRBJ1-3|TRBD1|TRBV5-1|NA
TGCGCCAGCAGCCCCCCGACAGGGTCTGGAAACACCATATATTTT
CASSPPTGSGNTIYF
>TRBJ1-5|NA|TRBV28|NA
TGTGCCAGCAGTCCGCACCAGGATGATCAGCCCCAGCATTTT
CASSPHQDDQPQHF
>TRBJ1-3|NA|TRBV5-1|NA
TGCGCCAGCAGGCGGGAGGACTCTGGAAACACCATATATTTT
CASRREDSGNTIYF
>TRBJ2-1|NA|TRBV6-5|NA
TGTGCCAGCAGTACCCCCAATAGCCGCTACAATGAGCAGTTCTTC
CASSTPNSRYNEQFF
>TRBJ2-3|TRBD2|TRBV4-1|NA
TGCGCCAGCAGCCAAGAATGGCGGGAGGCAGATACGCAGTATTTT
CASSQEWREADTQYF
>TRBJ1-4|TRBD1|TRBV4-1|NA
TGCGCCAGCAGCCAGGGACAGGGGGATTTTGAAAAACTGTTTTTT
CASSQGQGDFEKLFF
>TRBJ2-1|TRBD2|TRBV7-9|NA
TGTGCCAGCAGCTTAGGAGCAGCGGGGAGCTCCTACAATGAGCAGTTCTTC
CASSLGAAGSSYNEQFF
>TRBJ2-1|NA|TRBV6-5|NA
TGTGCCAGCAGTTACGGCTGGACAAATGAGCAGTTCTTC
CASSYGWTNEQFF
>TRBJ2-7|NA|TRBV2|once
TGTGCCAGCAGTCCACGAGACTCCTACGAGCAGTACTTC
CASSPRDSYEQYF
>TRBJ2-7|NA|TRBV28|NA
TGTGCCAGCAGTTTGTACTCCCTAACCTACGAGCAGTACTTC
CASSLYSLTYEQYF
>TRBJ1-4|NA|TRBV15|NA
TGTGCCCCGAATCACAGGGATCGGTGTGGAAGTTATGAAAAACTGTTTTTT
CAPNHRDRCGSYEKLFF
>TRBJ1-2|NA|TRBV6-1|NA
TGTGCCAGCAGTGAAGGGCAGGGAGGTGGCTACACCTTC
CASSEGQGGGYTF
>TRBJ2-7|TRBD1|TRBV7-9|NA
TGTGCCAGCAGCGAGTGGACAGGCCGCTCCTACGAGCAGTACTTC
CASSEWTGRSYEQYF
>TRBJ2-7|NA|TRBV27|NA
TGTGCCAGCAGTTTAGCGGGGATCGGATCGGAGCAGTACTTC
CASSLAGIGSEQYF
>TRBJ1-3|NA|TRBV10-1|NA
TGCGCCAGCAGTGAATGGAAAACAGGGCAGATCTCTGGAAACACCATATATTTT
CASSEWKTGQISGNTIYF
>TRBJ1-3|TRBD1|TRBV10-2|NA
TGCGCCAGCAGCCCTCCCACGGGGACAGGGGGAAACACCATATATTTT
CASSPPTGTGGNTIYF
>TRBJ1-2|TRBD1|TRBV6-5|NA
TGTGCCAGCAGAATTCGACAGGGCTATGGCTACACCTTC
CASRIRQGYGYTF
>TRBJ2-5|TRBD2|TRBV7-8|NA
TGTGCCAGCAGCTTCAAACCGGGACTAGAGGAGACCCAGTACTTC
CASSFKPGLEETQYF
>TRBJ2-1|TRBD2|TRBV2|NA
TGTGCCAGCAGTGACCCCTTAGGACTAGCGGGAGACAATGAGCAGTTCTTC
CASSDPLGLAGDNEQFF
>TRBJ1-1|NA|TRBV7-9|NA
TGTGCCAGCAGCTTCGAGGGGAGGAGCACTGAAGCTTTCTTT
CASSFEGRSTEAFF
>TRBJ1-1|NA|TRBV7-9|NA
TGTGCCAGCAGCCCCGGTGTCGGGGCTGAAGCTTTCTTT
CASSPGVGAEAFF
>TRBJ1-5|NA|TRBV11-2|NA
TGTGCCAGCAGCTCCATTGGGGGCAGAACCAATCAGCCCCAGCATTTT
CASSSIGGRTNQPQHF
>TRBJ1-1|TRBD1|TRBV7-9|NA
TGTGCCAGCAGCCGTCTTGGGACAGTCCCATTCTTT
CASSRLGTVPFF